This entry is about one T cell receptor (beta chain). Antigen specificity is unknown. The record originates from a study of cytomegalovirus exposure and HLA in healthy donors. The study, taken as a whole, reports: The study recorded 164 TCR beta chains that were cytomegalovirus-associated. First-cohort TCR clusters tended to co-occur in the roughly 130 validation repertoires, a later analysis found.

Clones were sequenced by immunoSEQ multiplex PCR, and TCRdb holds only the in-frame ones, with some missing. The table has roughly 120,000 clones, 75% to 90% seen once. This receptor was taken from a man aged 18 to 29 in good health and CMV-seropositive. The source material was PBMCs.

CDR3 in DNA: TGCGCCAGCTCGACAGGGGCGAATTCACCCCTCCACTTT. The encoded protein is CASSTGANSPLHF. The chain links TRBV5-1 to TRBJ1-6; 8 bases are shared with TRBD1. The V and J ends lost 7 bases and 7 bases, in that order; junction bases with no gene match: 4. This CDR3 has 13 residues. The germline V gene encodes CDR1 SGHRS and CDR2 YFSETQ.